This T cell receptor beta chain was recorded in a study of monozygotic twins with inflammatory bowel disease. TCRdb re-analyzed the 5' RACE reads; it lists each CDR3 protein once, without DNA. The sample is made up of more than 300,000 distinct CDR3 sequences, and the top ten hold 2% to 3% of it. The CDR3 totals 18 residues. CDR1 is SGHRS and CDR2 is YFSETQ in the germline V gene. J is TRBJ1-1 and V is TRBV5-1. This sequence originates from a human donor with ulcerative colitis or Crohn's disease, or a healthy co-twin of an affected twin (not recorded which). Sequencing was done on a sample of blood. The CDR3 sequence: CASSLRLVGVGQNTEAFF.